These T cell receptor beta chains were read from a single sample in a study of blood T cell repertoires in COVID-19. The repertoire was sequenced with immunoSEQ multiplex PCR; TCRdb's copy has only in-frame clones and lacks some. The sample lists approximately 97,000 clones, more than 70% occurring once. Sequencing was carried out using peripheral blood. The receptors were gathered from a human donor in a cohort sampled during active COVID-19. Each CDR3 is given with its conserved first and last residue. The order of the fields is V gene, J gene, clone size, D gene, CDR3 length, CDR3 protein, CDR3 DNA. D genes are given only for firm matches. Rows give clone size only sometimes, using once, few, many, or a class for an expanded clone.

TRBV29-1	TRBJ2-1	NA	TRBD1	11	CSVVQGNEQFF	TGCAGCGTTGTACAGGGGAATGAGCAGTTCTTC
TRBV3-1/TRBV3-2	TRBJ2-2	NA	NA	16	CASSQDYSGNTGELFF	TGTGCCAGCAGCCAAGATTATAGCGGGAACACCGGGGAGCTGTTTTTT
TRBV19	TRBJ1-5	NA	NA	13	CATSQGNNQPQHF	TGTGCCACTTCACAGGGAAACAATCAGCCCCAGCATTTT
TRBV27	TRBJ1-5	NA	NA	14	CASSNGGNNQPQHF	TGTGCCAGTTCAAACGGGGGGAACAATCAGCCCCAGCATTTT
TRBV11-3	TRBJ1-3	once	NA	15	CASSQGHGPGNTIYF	TGTGCCAGCAGCCAGGGACACGGCCCGGGAAACACCATATATTTT
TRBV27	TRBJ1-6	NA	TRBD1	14	CASSLRDRNSPLHF	TGTGCCAGCAGTTTACGGGACAGAAATTCACCCCTCCACTTT
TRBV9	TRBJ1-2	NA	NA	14	CASSQGQGSRGYTF	TGTGCCAGCAGCCAGGGACAAGGGAGCAGAGGCTACACCTTC
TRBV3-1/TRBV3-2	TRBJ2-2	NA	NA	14	CASSQQLVSGELFF	TGTGCCAGCAGCCAGCAACTAGTTTCCGGGGAGCTGTTTTTT
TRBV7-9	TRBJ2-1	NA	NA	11	CATSLMGGQFF	TGTGCCACCTCCCTAATGGGGGGGCAGTTCTTC
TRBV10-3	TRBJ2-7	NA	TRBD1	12	CATTGQIYEQYF	TGTGCCACTACGGGACAGATTTACGAGCAGTACTTC
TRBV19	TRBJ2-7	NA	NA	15	CASSIRQPARYEQYF	TGTGCCAGTAGTATTAGACAGCCGGCAAGATACGAGCAGTACTTC
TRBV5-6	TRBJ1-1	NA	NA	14	CASSTGGTNTEAFF	TGTGCCAGCAGTACGGGGGGGACGAACACTGAAGCTTTCTTT
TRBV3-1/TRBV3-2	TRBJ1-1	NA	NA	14	CASSQGPQNAEAFF	TGTGCCAGCAGCCAAGGGCCACAGAACGCTGAAGCTTTCTTT
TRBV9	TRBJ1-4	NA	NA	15	CASSVEARGLGELFF	TGTGCCAGCAGCGTAGAGGCCAGGGGTCTAGGTGAACTGTTTTTT
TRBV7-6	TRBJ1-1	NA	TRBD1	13	CASSPTGNAEAFF	TGTGCCAGCAGCCCGACAGGGAACGCTGAAGCTTTCTTT
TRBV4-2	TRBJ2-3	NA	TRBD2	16	CASSQAASGRADTQYF	TGTGCCAGCAGCCAAGCTGCTAGCGGGAGGGCAGATACGCAGTATTTT
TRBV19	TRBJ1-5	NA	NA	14	CATEVGGGNQPQHF	TGTGCCACCGAAGTCGGGGGAGGCAATCAGCCCCAGCATTTT
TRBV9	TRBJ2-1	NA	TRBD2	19	CASSGPRLSGRASYNEQFF	TGTGCCAGCAGCGGGCCCCGTCTTAGCGGGAGGGCTTCCTACAATGAGCAGTTCTTC
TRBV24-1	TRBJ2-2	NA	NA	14	CATSDAGQTGELFF	TGTGCCACCAGTGATGCGGGGCAGACCGGGGAGCTGTTTTTT
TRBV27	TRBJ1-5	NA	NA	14	CASSLAGRNQPQHF	TGTGCCAGCAGTTTAGCGGGACGCAATCAGCCCCAGCATTTT
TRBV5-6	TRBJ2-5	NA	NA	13	CASSLTSTETQYF	TGTGCCAGCAGCTTAACTAGCACGGAGACCCAGTACTTC
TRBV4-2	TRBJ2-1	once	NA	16	CASSQGPGIEYFEQFF	TGTGCCAGCAGCCAAGGTCCGGGGATTGAGTACTTTGAGCAGTTCTTC
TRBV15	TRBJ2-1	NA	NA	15	CATSSQKPGANEQFF	TGTGCCACCAGCAGCCAGAAGCCGGGTGCTAATGAGCAGTTCTTC
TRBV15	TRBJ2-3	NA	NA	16	CATSTPPGGRSDTQYF	TGTGCCACCAGCACCCCCCCAGGAGGGCGATCAGATACGCAGTATTTT
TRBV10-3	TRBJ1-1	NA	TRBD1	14	CAISSNRGNTEAFF	TGTGCCATCAGTTCCAACAGGGGGAACACTGAAGCTTTCTTT
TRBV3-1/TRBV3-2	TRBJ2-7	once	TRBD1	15	CASSPEWGQGMEQYF	TGTGCCAGCAGCCCTGAGTGGGGACAGGGGATGGAGCAGTACTTC
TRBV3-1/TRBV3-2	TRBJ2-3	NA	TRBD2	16	CASSRSGGLGTDTQYF	TGTGCCAGCAGCCGATCCGGGGGACTAGGCACAGATACGCAGTATTTT
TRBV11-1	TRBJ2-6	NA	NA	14	CASSTGRGANVLTF	TGTGCCAGCAGCACAGGGCGTGGGGCCAACGTCCTGACTTTC
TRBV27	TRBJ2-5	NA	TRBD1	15	CASTVTGNRQETQYF	TGTGCCAGCACCGTGACAGGGAACCGCCAAGAGACCCAGTACTTC
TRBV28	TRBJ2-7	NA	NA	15	CASSFEGPSRYEQYF	TGTGCCAGCAGTTTCGAGGGCCCCTCCCGCTACGAGCAGTACTTC
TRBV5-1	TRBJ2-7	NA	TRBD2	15	CASGGGGGDSYEQYF	TGCGCCAGTGGCGGAGGCGGGGGTGACTCCTACGAGCAGTACTTC
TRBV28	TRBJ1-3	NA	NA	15	CASSLEGISGNTIYF	TGTGCCAGCAGTTTAGAGGGAATCTCTGGAAACACCATATATTTT
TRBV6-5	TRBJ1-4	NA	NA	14	CASLRTRGNEKLFF	TGTGCCAGCCTCCGAACGCGGGGTAATGAAAAACTGTTTTTT
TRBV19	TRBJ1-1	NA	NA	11	CASSGNTEAFF	TGTGCCAGTAGTGGCAACACTGAAGCTTTCTTT
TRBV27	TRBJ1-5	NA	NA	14	CASSFEAGEGPQHF	TGTGCCAGCAGTTTCGAGGCAGGGGAGGGGCCCCAGCATTTT
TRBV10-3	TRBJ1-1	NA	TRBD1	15	CAISEFTGGNTEAFF	TGTGCCATCAGTGAGTTTACAGGGGGAAACACTGAAGCTTTCTTT
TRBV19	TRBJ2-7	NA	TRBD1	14	CASSIEGTAYEQYF	TGTGCCAGTAGTATAGAGGGGACAGCCTACGAGCAGTACTTC
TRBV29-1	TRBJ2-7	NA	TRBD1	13	CSVVGTGGYEQYF	TGCAGCGTCGTAGGGACAGGGGGATACGAGCAGTACTTC
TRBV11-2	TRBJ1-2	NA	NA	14	CASSSIRGNYGYTF	TGTGCCAGCAGCTCGATCCGGGGGAACTATGGCTACACCTTC
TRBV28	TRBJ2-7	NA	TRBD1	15	CASTIIPGQGYEQYF	TGTGCCAGCACTATAATACCGGGACAGGGCTACGAGCAGTACTTC
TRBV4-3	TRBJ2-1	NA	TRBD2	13	CASSLRREDEQFF	TGCGCCAGCAGCCTAAGACGGGAGGATGAGCAGTTCTTC
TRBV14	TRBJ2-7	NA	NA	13	CASSQVGRGEQYF	TGTGCCAGCAGCCAAGTCGGACGGGGCGAGCAGTACTTC